These 30 T cell receptor beta chains share one sample of origin, sequenced in a study of blood T cells in healthy people across ages. Then a second PCR, running about 7 to 11 cycles, was carried out with a sample-barcoded 5' primer and a J-beta primer mix. TCRdb re-derived calls from the 5' RACE reads in MiXCR, one entry per CDR3 protein. The sample has about 750,000 distinct CDR3 sequences, about 53% seen once. The sequenced sample consisted of blood. The source is an elderly man in good health.

This chain links TRBV12-3 or TRBV12-4 with TRBJ2-5; the match to TRBD1 covers 10 bases. Gene TRBJ2-7 matches the end of the DNA better, so the J call may be wrong. The CDR3 contains 17 residues. CDR3 loop: CASSTTGTGDLPYEQYF. DNA of the CDR3: TGTGCCAGCAGTACTACCGGGACAGGGGACCTTCCCTACGAGCAGTACTTC.

This chain links TRBV7-9 with TRBJ2-3, with unresolved D. The germline V gene encodes CDR1 SEHNR and CDR2 FQNEAQ (reference sequence). The V and J ends lost 1 base and 2 bases respectively, with 4 bases between them. The CDR3 is 13 amino acids. CDR3 sequence (DNA): TGTGCCAGCAGCTTAGGGCTCACAGATACGCAGTATTTT. It codes for CASSLGLTDTQYF.

The genes are TRBV6-2 or TRBV6-3 and TRBJ1-2; no definite D call. CDR1 and CDR2 from the germline V gene are MNHEY and SVGEGT. Trimming removed 2 bases from V and 7 bases from J, with 8 bases in between. This CDR3 spans 12 amino acids. CDR3 in amino acids: CASSYVGAGYTF. The CDR3 DNA follows: TGTGCCAGCAGTTACGTGGGTGCTGGCTACACCTTC.

The chain uses TRBV6-2 or TRBV6-3 and TRBJ2-7; D perhaps matches TRBD2 (6 bases). Per germline, CDR1 MNHEY and CDR2 SVGEGT. The V end was cut by 2 bases, the J end by 2 bases, with 10 bases between. This CDR3 is 14 amino acids long. CDR3 in DNA: TGTGCCAGCAGTTACGCGGGACTGGCCTACGAGCAGTACTTC. Amino acids: CASSYAGLAYEQYF.

The chain couples TRBV15 to TRBJ2-5; perhaps TRBD2 as D (6 bases). The germline V gene encodes CDR1 LNHNV and CDR2 YYDKDF (reference sequence). This CDR3 region has 15 residues. V was shortened by 0 bases and J by 4 bases, with 12 bases between the two germline ends. The CDR3 region is CATSRDPVGGETQYF. The CDR3 DNA reads as TGTGCCACCAGCAGAGACCCCGTGGGAGGAGAGACCCAGTACTTC. The variable domain in full, with the rest retrieved from reference TRBV15 and TRBJ2-5, is DAMVIQNPRYQVTQFGKPVTLSCSQTLNHNVMYWYQQKSSQAPKLLFHYYDKDFNNEADTPDNFQSRRPNTSFCFLDIRSPGLGDTAMYLCATSRDPVGGETQYFGPGTRLLVL.

The rearrangement links TRBV15 to TRBJ2-1; 8 positions match TRBD2. The length of the CDR3 is 15 residues. Germline V gives CDR1 LNHNV, CDR2 YYDKDF (reference sequence). The V segment lost 1 base and the J segment 8 bases; nucleotides outside the gene matches: 7. CDR3 bases: TGTGCCACCAGCAGAGGAGGCTCGGGGGGGTATGAGCAGTTCTTC. Its translation: CATSRGGSGGYEQFF.

This clonotype was seen a handful of times. DNA for the CDR3: TGCAGTGCTAGAGACAGGGGCGGTGAGACCCAGTACTTC. Residues: CSARDRGGETQYF. The J gene is TRBJ2-5, the V gene TRBV20-1, with D possibly being TRBD1 (6 bases). Germline CDR1 DFQATT, CDR2 SNEGSKA (reference sequence). The CDR3 has 13 residues. Trimming took 0 bases from V and 5 from J, leaving 10 bases between them.

In its sample, this clonotype was seen a few times. V and J are TRBV2 and TRBJ2-5; a weak D match, TRBD2 (6 bases). V lost 1 base and J 4 bases, leaving 10 bases between the germline ends. The CDR3 sequence is 14 residues long. Looked up from germline, CDR1 is SNHLY and CDR2 is FYNNEI. The chain's CDR3 is CASSEEVSGETQYF. In DNA form, the CDR3 reads TGTGCCAGCAGTGAAGAAGTTAGCGGAGAGACCCAGTACTTC.

This clonotype was counted a single time. This chain links TRBV13 with TRBJ2-5, with a weak D call TRBD1 (6 bases). The CDR3 totals 14 residues. The germline V and J ends were trimmed by 3 bases and 11 bases, with 19 bases remaining between them. CDR1 and CDR2 (germline): PRHDT, FYEKMQ (reference sequence). CDR3 DNA: TGTGCCAGCAGCTTTTCTGGACAGATAATGGAGCAGTACTTC. The encoded protein is CASSFSGQIMEQYF.

This clonotype was observed a few times. The chain links TRBV25-1 to TRBJ1-4; D remains unclear. Between the trimmed V and J ends, which lost 7 bases and 5 bases, there was a span of 11 bases. Per germline, CDR1 MGHDK and CDR2 SYGVNS. The CDR3 contains 13 residues. CDR3 in amino acids: CASTHGGNEKLFF. Here the CDR3 DNA reads TGTGCCAGCACCCACGGAGGGAATGAAAAACTGTTTTTT. Full variable domain (remainder filled in from reference TRBV25-1 and TRBJ1-4): EADIYQTPRYLVIGTGKKITLECSQTMGHDKMYWYQQDPGMELHLIHYSYGVNSTEKGDLSSESTVSRIRTEHFPLTLESARPSHTSQYLCASTHGGNEKLFFGSGTQLSVL.

Here the CDR3 reads CSATGGGSFSYEQYF. As DNA, the CDR3 is TGCAGTGCTACCGGAGGAGGTTCATTCTCCTACGAGCAGTACTTC. The chain combines TRBV20-1 with TRBJ2-7, with D possibly matching TRBD2 (5 bases). CDR3 length: 15 residues. Germline lookup yields CDR1 DFQATT and CDR2 SNEGSKA (reference sequence). The V end was cut by 4 bases, the J end by 0 bases, with 16 bases between.

Of note for this clonotype: This clone may be a read error of a much larger clone one base away. The J gene is TRBJ2-5, the V gene TRBV29-1; D possibly matches TRBD1 or TRBD2 (5 bases each). The CDR3 loop spans 14 amino acids. Germline V gives CDR1 SQVTM, CDR2 ANQGSEA. V was cut by 5 bases and J by 7 bases, with 20 bases left in between. The CDR3 coding sequence is TGCAGCGTTATCCCTAGGGACCGCAAGGGGACCCAGTACTTC. Residues: CSVIPRDRKGTQYF.

The V and J genes are TRBV11-2 and TRBJ2-1; D may be TRBD1 (7 bases). The V and J ends lost 9 bases and 12 bases respectively, with 21 bases between them. Germline CDR1 SGHAT, CDR2 FQNNGV. This CDR3 spans 13 amino acids. The CDR3 loop is CARRTGGDSGQFF. CDR3 nucleotides: TGTGCCAGACGGACAGGAGGGGACAGTGGGCAGTTCTTC.

This clonotype was seen a few times. This rearrangement joins TRBV10-3 to TRBJ2-5; D unclear. V lost 2 bases and J 4 bases, leaving 8 bases between the germline ends. This CDR3 has 13 amino acids. The germline gives CDR1 ENHRY, CDR2 SYGVKD. In DNA, the CDR3 is TGTGCCATCAGTGAGAATGGGCCAGAGACCCAGTACTTC. This gives the protein CAISENGPETQYF.

This clonotype turned up a few times. The chain has TRBV24-1 and TRBJ1-2; D gene uncertain. The CDR3 contains 12 residues. Per germline, CDR1 KGHDR and CDR2 SFDVKD. V lost 3 bases to trimming and J lost 8 bases, with 9 bases between them. The CDR3 DNA is TGTGCCACCAGTGATCCCAAAGGGGGCTACACCTTC. Encoded protein: CATSDPKGGYTF.

Concerning this clonotype: One junction end does not reproduce the germline sequence, and a read error may be involved. The gene calls are TRBV7-6 and TRBJ1-6; 8 bases map to TRBD1. The CDR3 covers 15 residues. CDR1 is SGHVS, CDR2 FNYEAQ, per germline. The CDR3 DNA reads as TGTGCCAGCGGCTTAGGCAGGGGGCTCAATTCACCCCTCCACTTT. It specifies CASGLGRGLNSPLHF.

This chain links TRBV15 with TRBJ2-1; 7 nucleotides line up with TRBD1. The CDR3 has 15 amino acids. Germline V gene lookup returns CDR1 LNHNV and CDR2 YYDKDF (reference sequence). The J segment lost 3 bases and the V segment lost 2 bases, leaving 4 bases of the junction unmatched. The CDR3 nucleotides read TGTGCCACCAGCAGAACAGGGGTCGGCTACAATGAGCAGTTCTTC. Protein: CATSRTGVGYNEQFF.

The chain recombines TRBV6-1 with TRBJ2-7; a weak D match, TRBD1 (7 bases). This CDR3 is built from 14 residues. Germline values: CDR1 MNHNS, CDR2 SASEGT. The germline V and J ends were trimmed by 8 bases and 0 bases, with 14 bases remaining between them. CDR3 residues: CASLGGDSSYEQYF. CDR3 nucleotides: TGTGCCAGCCTAGGAGGGGACAGCTCCTACGAGCAGTACTTC.

The chain is built from TRBV7-8 and TRBJ2-1; D might be TRBD1 (6 bases). This CDR3 is 15 amino acids long. CDR1 and CDR2 (germline): SGHVS, FQNEAQ. V lost 4 bases, J lost 7 bases, and 17 bases lay in between. CDR3 DNA sequence: TGTGCCAGCAGCTCCTCCGGGACACTGGGGAATGAGCAGTTCTTC. It encodes CASSSSGTLGNEQFF.

This sequence joins TRBV7-9 and TRBJ2-5; D is ambiguous. The CDR3 is 15 residues long. Germline CDR1 SEHNR, CDR2 FQNEAQ (reference sequence). The germline V and J ends were trimmed by 1 base and 0 bases, with 9 bases remaining between them. The CDR3: CASSLVQWYQETQYF. CDR3 DNA: TGTGCCAGCAGCTTAGTGCAGTGGTACCAAGAGACCCAGTACTTC.

This clonotype has only a few counts. V is TRBV15 and J is TRBJ2-3; D call uncertain. Germline V gene sequence: CDR1 LNHNV, CDR2 YYDKDF (reference sequence). This CDR3 spans 17 amino acids. With 2 bases removed from V and 14 bases from J, the gap between germline ends came to 29 bases. The CDR3 protein is CATSRPPSSAAYRYAYF. DNA for the CDR3: TGTGCCACCAGCAGACCCCCTTCTTCCGCCGCGTACAGATACGCGTATTTT.

The V and J genes are TRBV6-4 and TRBJ1-2, with D perhaps matching TRBD1 (6 bases). The V gene's germline CDR1 is MRHNA and CDR2 SNTAGT. The CDR3 extends over 15 amino acids. V lost 6 bases and J 6 bases, leaving 20 bases between the germline ends. As DNA, the CDR3 is TGTGCCAGCAGCCCTACAGGGCTTAACTTCGATGGCTACACCTTC. This codes for CASSPTGLNFDGYTF.

This clonotype has only one observation. Its ends do not fully match the called genes, so a read error is possible. V and J are TRBV2 and TRBJ2-1, with 7 nucleotides matching TRBD1. CDR3 size: 14 residues. The germline V gene has CDR1 SNHLY and CDR2 FYNNEI. The DNA for the CDR3 is TGTGCCAGCAAGGGGGACAGTTCCAACAAGGAGCAGTTCTTC. Translating it yields CASKGDSSNKEQFF.

CDR3 protein: CASSSQGGDTEAFF. CDR3 coding DNA: TGCGCCAGCAGCAGTCAGGGTGGGGACACTGAAGCTTTCTTT. This chain joins TRBV5-1 and TRBJ1-1; D perhaps matches TRBD1 (5 bases). The V gene's germline CDR1 is SGHRS and CDR2 YFSETQ. Trimming took off 4 bases at V and 3 bases at J, with 13 bases between the two ends. CDR3 length: 14 residues.

The V and J genes are TRBV15 and TRBJ2-1; 11 bases are shared with TRBD2. The CDR3 has 20 residues. After removal of 3 bases from V and 6 bases from J, the junction contained 19 bases not matched to a gene. CDR1 LNHNV and CDR2 YYDKDF come from the germline V gene (reference sequence). CDR3 nucleotide sequence: TGTGCCACCAGCAGTGCAGGGTTTAACCCCGAACTAGCGGGAGCCAATGAGCAGTTCTTC. Protein product: CATSSAGFNPELAGANEQFF.

This clonotype has a count of ten or more. This rearrangement joins TRBV29-1 to TRBJ1-1; no definite D call. The CDR3 sequence is 10 residues long. The ends were cut back, 6 bases at V and 0 bases at J, with 2 bases in the middle. The V gene's germline CDR1 is SQVTM and CDR2 ANQGSEA. The CDR3 is CSVMNTEAFF. The CDR3 nucleotides are TGCAGCGTGATGAACACTGAAGCTTTCTTT.

The rearrangement joins TRBV28 to TRBJ2-1; D not resolved. The CDR3 consists of 14 residues. The germline V gene encodes CDR1 MDHEN and CDR2 SYDVKM. CDR3 loop: CAYQAGPLYNEQFF. The CDR3 nucleotides are TGTGCATATCAGGCAGGACCCCTCTACAATGAGCAGTTCTTC.

The gene calls are TRBV11-2 and TRBJ2-5, with 9 positions matching TRBD1. The junction had 7 bases not matched to a gene; V was cut back by 6 bases and J by 2 bases. The CDR3 has 15 residues. CDR1 is SGHAT and CDR2 is FQNNGV in the germline V gene. The CDR3 coding sequence is TGTGCCAGCAGAGTACGGGACAGGGAACAAGAGACCCAGTACTTC. Translating it yields CASRVRDREQETQYF. The variable domain in full, completed from reference TRBV11-2 and TRBJ2-5, reads EAGVAQSPRYKIIEKRQSVAFWCNPISGHATLYWYQQILGQGPKLLIQFQNNGVVDDSQLPKDRFSAERLKGVDSTLKIQPAKLEDSAVYLCASRVRDREQETQYFGPGTRLLVL.

In this sample, this clonotype turned up a few times. The chain joins TRBV29-1 to TRBJ2-1; 10 bases align to TRBD2. Germline trimming cut 8 bases from V and 10 bases from J; bases unmatched to any gene: 20. The CDR3 sequence is 16 residues long. From germline, CDR1 is SQVTM and CDR2 ANQGSEA. CDR3 protein: CSSRLGAGGLDSEQFF. CDR3 in DNA: TGCAGCTCAAGGTTGGGAGCGGGAGGGCTAGATTCGGAGCAGTTCTTC.

This clonotype has only a few counts. V gene TRBV7-9 combines with J gene TRBJ2-7; 7 bases are a match to TRBD1. Trimming took 5 bases from V and 6 from J; bases not matched to a gene: 1. The CDR3 has 11 residues. Germline assignment: CDR1 SEHNR and CDR2 FQNEAQ (reference sequence). CDR3 residues: CASSRTGEQYF. The CDR3 DNA reads TGTGCCAGCAGCCGGACAGGCGAGCAGTACTTC.